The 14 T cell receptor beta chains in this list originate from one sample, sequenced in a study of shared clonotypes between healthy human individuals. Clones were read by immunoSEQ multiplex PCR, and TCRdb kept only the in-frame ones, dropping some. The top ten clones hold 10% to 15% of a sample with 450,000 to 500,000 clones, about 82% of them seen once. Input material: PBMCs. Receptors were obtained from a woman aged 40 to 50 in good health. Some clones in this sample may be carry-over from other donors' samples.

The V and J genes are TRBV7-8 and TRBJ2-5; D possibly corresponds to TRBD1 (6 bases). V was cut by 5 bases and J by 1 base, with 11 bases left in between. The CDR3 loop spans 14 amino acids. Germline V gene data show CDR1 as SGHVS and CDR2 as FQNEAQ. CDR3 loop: CASSLDRLQETQYF. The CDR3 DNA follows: TGTGCCAGCAGCCTCGACAGGCTCCAAGAGACCCAGTACTTC.

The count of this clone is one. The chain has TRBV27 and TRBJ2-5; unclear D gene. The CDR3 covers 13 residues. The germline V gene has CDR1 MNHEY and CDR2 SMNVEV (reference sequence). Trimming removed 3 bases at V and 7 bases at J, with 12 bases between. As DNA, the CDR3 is TGTGCCAGCAGTTTCGTGCAAGAGTCGACCCAGTACTTC. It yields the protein CASSFVQESTQYF.

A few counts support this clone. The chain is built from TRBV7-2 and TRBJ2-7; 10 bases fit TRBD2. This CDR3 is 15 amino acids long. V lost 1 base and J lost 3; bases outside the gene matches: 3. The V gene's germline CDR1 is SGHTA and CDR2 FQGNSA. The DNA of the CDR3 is TGTGCCAGCAGCTTAGGGACTAGCGGATACTACGAGCAGTACTTC. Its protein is CASSLGTSGYYEQYF.

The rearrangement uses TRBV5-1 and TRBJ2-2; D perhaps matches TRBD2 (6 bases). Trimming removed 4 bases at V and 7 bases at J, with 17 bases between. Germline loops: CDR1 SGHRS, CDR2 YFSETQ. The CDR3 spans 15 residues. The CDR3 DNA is TGCGCCAGCAGCGCCCGGACCGGGAGCATCGGGGAGCTGTTTTTT. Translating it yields CASSARTGSIGELFF.

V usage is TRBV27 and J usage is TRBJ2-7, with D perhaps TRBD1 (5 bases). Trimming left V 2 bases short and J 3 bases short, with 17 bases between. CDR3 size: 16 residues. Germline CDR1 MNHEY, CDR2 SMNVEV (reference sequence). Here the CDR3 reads CASSLHSRANFYEQYF. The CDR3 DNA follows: TGTGCCAGCAGTTTACATTCCAGGGCAAACTTCTACGAGCAGTACTTC.

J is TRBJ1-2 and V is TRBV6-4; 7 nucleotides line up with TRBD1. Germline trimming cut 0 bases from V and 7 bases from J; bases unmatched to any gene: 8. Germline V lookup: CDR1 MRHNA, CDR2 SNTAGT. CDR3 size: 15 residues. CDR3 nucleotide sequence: TGTGCCAGCAGTGACTCACCGGGACAGCGACCTGGCTACACCTTC. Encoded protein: CASSDSPGQRPGYTF.

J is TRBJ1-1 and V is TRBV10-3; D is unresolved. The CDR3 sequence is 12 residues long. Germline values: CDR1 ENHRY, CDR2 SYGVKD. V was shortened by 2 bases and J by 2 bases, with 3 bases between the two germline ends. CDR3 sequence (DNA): TGTGCCATCAGTGAGACAAACACTGAAGCTTTCTTT. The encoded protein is CAISETNTEAFF.

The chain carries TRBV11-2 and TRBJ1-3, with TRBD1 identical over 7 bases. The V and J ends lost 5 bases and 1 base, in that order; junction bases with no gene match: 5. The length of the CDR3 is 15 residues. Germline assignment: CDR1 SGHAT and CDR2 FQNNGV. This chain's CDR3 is CASSPQTGSGNTIYF. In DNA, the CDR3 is TGTGCCAGCAGCCCCCAGACAGGGTCTGGAAACACCATATATTTT.

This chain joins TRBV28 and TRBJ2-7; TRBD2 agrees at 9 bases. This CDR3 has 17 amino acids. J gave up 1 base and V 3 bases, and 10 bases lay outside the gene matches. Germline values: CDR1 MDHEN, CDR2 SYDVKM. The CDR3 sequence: CASSFDKAGGPSYEQYF. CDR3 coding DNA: TGTGCCAGCAGTTTTGATAAGGCGGGAGGGCCGTCCTACGAGCAGTACTTC.

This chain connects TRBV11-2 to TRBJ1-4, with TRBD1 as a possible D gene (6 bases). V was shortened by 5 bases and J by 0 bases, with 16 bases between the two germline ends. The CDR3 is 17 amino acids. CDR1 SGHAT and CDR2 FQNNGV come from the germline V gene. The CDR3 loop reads CASSNLRDTTTNEKLFF. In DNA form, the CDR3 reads TGTGCCAGCAGCAATCTACGGGACACCACAACTAATGAAAAACTGTTTTTT.

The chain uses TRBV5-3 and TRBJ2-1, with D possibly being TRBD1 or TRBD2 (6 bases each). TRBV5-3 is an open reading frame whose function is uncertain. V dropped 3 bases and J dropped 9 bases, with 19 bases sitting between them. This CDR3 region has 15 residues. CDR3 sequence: CARSSPRGLDGEQFF. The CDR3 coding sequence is TGTGCCAGAAGCTCCCCCAGGGGACTGGACGGTGAGCAGTTCTTC.

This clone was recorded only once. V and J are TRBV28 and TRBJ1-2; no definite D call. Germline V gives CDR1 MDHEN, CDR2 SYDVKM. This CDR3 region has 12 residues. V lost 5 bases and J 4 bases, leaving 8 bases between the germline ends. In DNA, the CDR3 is TGTGCCAGCAGTCTGCCCTCCTATGGCTACACCTTC. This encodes CASSLPSYGYTF.

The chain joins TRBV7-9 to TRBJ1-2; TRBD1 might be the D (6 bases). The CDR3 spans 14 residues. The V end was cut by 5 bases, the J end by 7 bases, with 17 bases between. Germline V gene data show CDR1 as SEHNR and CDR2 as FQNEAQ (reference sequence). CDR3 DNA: TGTGCCAGCAGCGAACAGGGATCTGTCCGTGGCTACACCTTC. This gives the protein CASSEQGSVRGYTF.

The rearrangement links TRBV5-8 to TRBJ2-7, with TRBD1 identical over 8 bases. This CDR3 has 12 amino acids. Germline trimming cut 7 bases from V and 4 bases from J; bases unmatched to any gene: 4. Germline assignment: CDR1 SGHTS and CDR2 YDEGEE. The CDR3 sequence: CASGDRRYEQYF. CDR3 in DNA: TGTGCCAGCGGGGACAGGAGGTACGAGCAGTACTTC. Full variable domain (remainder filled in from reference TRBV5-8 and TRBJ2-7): EAGVTQSPTHLIKTRGQQATLRCSPISGHTSVYWYQQALGLGLQFLLWYDEGEERNRGNFPPRFSGRQFPNYSSELNVNALELEDSALYLCASGDRRYEQYFGPGTRLTVT.